In this sample, the clone carrying this T cell receptor beta chain turned up a few times. The antigen remains unidentified. The data were obtained in a study of beta chain features in type 1 diabetes. Whole-study findings and limits: For patients and controls alike, PCR might favor shorter templates to the same degree. Type 1 diabetes patients had fewer VDJ junction insertions and more deletions. Significant though moderate, a shortening of TCRB CDR3s appeared in all four CD4+ subsets of Type 1 diabetes patients.

There are 16 residues in the CDR3. From germline, CDR1 is LGHNA and CDR2 YNFKEQ. The V gene lost 0 bases and the J gene lost 0 bases, with 12 bases spanning the gap. Reverse transcribing all isolated RNA meant expressed TCRB transcripts were sequenced. It was found that naive, central memory and regulatory T cell samples averaged around 3.5 million reads. TCRdb's table, derived via immunoSEQ multiplex PCR, lists solely in-frame clones and lacks some. The sample consists of 200,000 to 250,000 clones, 11% of them appearing once. This TCR was recovered from a man younger than 35 in good health. The specimen was central memory CD4+ T cells from blood. V gene TRBV4-2 combines with J gene TRBJ2-7; tentatively, D is TRBD2 (7 bases). CDR3 in DNA: TGTGCCAGCAGCCAAGATCAAGCGGGACACTCCTACGAGCAGTACTTC. Residues: CASSQDQAGHSYEQYF.